These 10 T cell receptor beta chains came from one sample sequenced in a study of cytotoxic CD8 clonotypes in ibrutinib-treated CLL. The assay was immunoSEQ multiplex PCR, and TCRdb's table has in-frame clones only and misses some. The data contain hundreds of thousands of clones, almost 80% of them singletons. Here the sequenced sample was PBMCs, taken before ibrutinib treatment. These receptor sequences come from a human donor with chronic lymphocytic leukemia.

The chain has TRBV12-5 and TRBJ2-1; D not certain. Germline CDR1 reads LGHNT; CDR2 reads FRNRAP. The CDR3 contains 13 residues. The germline V and J ends were trimmed by 6 bases and 10 bases, with 16 bases remaining between them. CDR3 in amino acids: CASGIEEQSEQFF. In nucleotides, the CDR3 is TGTGCTAGTGGAATAGAGGAGCAATCGGAGCAGTTCTTC.

V is TRBV7-9 and J is TRBJ1-1, with 7 bases identical to TRBD1. Per germline, CDR1 SEHNR and CDR2 FQNEAQ (reference sequence). This CDR3 has 13 residues. After removal of 7 bases from V and 4 bases from J, the junction contained 6 bases not matched to a gene. This chain's CDR3 is CASIFAGGTEAFF. CDR3 nucleotides: TGTGCCAGCATCTTCGCAGGGGGCACTGAAGCTTTCTTT.

The chain joins TRBV5-3 to TRBJ2-7; D remains unclear. TRBV5-3 is an open reading frame whose function is uncertain. The CDR3 extends over 12 amino acids. The ends were cut back, 3 bases at V and 6 bases at J, with 10 bases in the middle. As DNA, the CDR3 is TGTGCCAGAAGCTGTGGGCGATCCGAGCAGTACTTC. Protein sequence: CARSCGRSEQYF.

The V and J genes are TRBV5-1 and TRBJ2-7; 14 positions agree with TRBD2. Germline CDR1 and CDR2: SGHRS and YFSETQ. The CDR3 sequence is 18 residues long. V gave up 4 bases and J gave up 2 bases; unmatched junction bases: 11. CDR3 in amino acids: CASSPTGTSGSFTYEQYF. CDR3 DNA sequence: TGCGCCAGCAGCCCTACCGGGACTAGCGGGAGTTTCACCTACGAGCAGTACTTC.

V is TRBV4-2 and J is TRBJ2-1, with 11 positions matching TRBD2. Germline trimming cut 1 base from V and 4 bases from J; bases unmatched to any gene: 6. CDR3 length: 17 amino acids. From germline, CDR1 is LGHNA and CDR2 YNFKEQ. The CDR3 DNA reads TGTGCCAGCAGCCAAGTCCTAGCGGGAGGCCCGTACAATGAGCAGTTCTTC. This sequence encodes CASSQVLAGGPYNEQFF.

This clone has only a few counts. The V gene is TRBV4-1, the J gene TRBJ2-7; perhaps TRBD1 as D (5 bases). Germline CDR1 MGHRA, CDR2 YSYEKL. This CDR3 spans 14 amino acids. Trimming cost V 4 bases and J 2 bases, with 12 bases left between them. CDR3 sequence: CASSPLQGPYEQYF. CDR3 sequence (DNA): TGCGCCAGCAGCCCCCTTCAGGGTCCCTACGAGCAGTACTTC.

The chain carries TRBV5-6 and TRBJ2-1, with D perhaps given as TRBD1 or TRBD2 (6 bases each). V was trimmed by 3 bases and J by 2 bases, leaving 18 bases between them. There are 17 residues in the CDR3. In germline, CDR1 is SGHDT, CDR2 YYEEEE. The CDR3 sequence is CASSWVRGRLTYNEQFF. The DNA of the CDR3 is TGTGCCAGCAGCTGGGTAAGGGGGAGGCTCACCTACAATGAGCAGTTCTTC.

The chain couples TRBV5-6 to TRBJ2-1; D gene uncertain. In germline, CDR1 is SGHDT, CDR2 YYEEEE. Trimming shortened V by 0 bases and J by 4 bases, and 14 bases separated the two germline ends. CDR3 length: 16 amino acids. The CDR3 nucleotides read TGTGCCAGCAGCTTGGGTCGCATCCGGCTTTACAATGAGCAGTTCTTC. It is translated as CASSLGRIRLYNEQFF.

CDR3 loop: CTSSQAALTDTQYF. The CDR3 nucleotides read TGCACCAGCAGCCAAGCAGCCCTCACAGATACGCAGTATTTT. The rearrangement joins TRBV1 to TRBJ2-3. TRBV1 is deemed a pseudogene. There are 14 residues in the CDR3.

The chain uses TRBV29-1 and TRBJ2-1; no definite D call. This CDR3 spans 13 amino acids. Germline values: CDR1 SQVTM, CDR2 ANQGSEA. Between the trimmed V and J ends, which lost 3 bases and 0 bases, there was a span of 6 bases. CDR3 DNA sequence: TGCAGCGTTGAGCAGAGCTCCTACAATGAGCAGTTCTTC. Protein sequence: CSVEQSSYNEQFF.